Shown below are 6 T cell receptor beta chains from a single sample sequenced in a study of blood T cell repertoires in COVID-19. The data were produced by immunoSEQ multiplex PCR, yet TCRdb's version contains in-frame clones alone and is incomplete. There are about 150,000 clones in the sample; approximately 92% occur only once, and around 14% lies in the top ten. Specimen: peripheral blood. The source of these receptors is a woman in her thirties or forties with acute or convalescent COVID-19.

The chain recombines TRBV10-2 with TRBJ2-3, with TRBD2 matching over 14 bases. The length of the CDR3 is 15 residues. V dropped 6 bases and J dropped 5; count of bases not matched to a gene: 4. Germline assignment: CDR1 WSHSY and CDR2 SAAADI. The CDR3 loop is CASSPGLAGVDTQYF. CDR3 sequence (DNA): TGCGCCAGCAGCCCGGGACTAGCGGGAGTAGATACGCAGTATTTT.

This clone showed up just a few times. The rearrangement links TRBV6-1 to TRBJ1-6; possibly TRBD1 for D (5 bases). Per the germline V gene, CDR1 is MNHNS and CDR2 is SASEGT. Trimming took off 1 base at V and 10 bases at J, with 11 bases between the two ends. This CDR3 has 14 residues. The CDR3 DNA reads TGTGCCAGCAGTGAAGGGGGCACTAGCTCACCCCTCCACTTT. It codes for CASSEGGTSSPLHF.

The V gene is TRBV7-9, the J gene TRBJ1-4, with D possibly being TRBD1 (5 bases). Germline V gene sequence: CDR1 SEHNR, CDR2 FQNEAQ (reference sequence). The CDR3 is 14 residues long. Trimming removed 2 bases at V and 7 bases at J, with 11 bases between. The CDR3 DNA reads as TGTGCCAGCAGCTTACTGGGAACAGGTGAAAAACTGTTTTTT. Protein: CASSLLGTGEKLFF.

CDR3 region: CASAGTSGGASGSEQYF. CDR3 DNA: TGTGCCAGCGCCGGGACTAGCGGGGGGGCCTCTGGAAGCGAGCAGTACTTC. The chain couples TRBV13 to TRBJ2-7; 16 nucleotides match TRBD2. Trimming cost V 8 bases and J 6 bases; bases outside gene matches: 13. Germline-derived CDR1 and CDR2 are PRHDT and FYEKMQ (reference sequence). This CDR3 contains 17 residues. The complete variable domain, with remaining parts taken from reference TRBV13 and TRBJ2-7, reads AAGVIQSPRHLIKEKRETATLKCYPIPRHDTVYWYQQGPGQDPQFLISFYEKMQSDKGSIPDRFSAQQFSDYHSELNMSSLELGDSALYFCASAGTSGGASGSEQYFGPGTRLTVT.

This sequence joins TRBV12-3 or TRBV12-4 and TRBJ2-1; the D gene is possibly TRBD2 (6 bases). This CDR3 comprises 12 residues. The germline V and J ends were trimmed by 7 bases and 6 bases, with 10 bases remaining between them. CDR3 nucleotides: TGTGCCAGCACGGGGGAGTCCAATGAGCAGTTCTTC. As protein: CASTGESNEQFF.

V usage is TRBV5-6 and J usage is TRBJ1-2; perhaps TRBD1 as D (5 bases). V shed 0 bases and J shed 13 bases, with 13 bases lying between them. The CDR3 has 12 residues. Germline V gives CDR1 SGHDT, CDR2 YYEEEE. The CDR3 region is CASSLASKGITF. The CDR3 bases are TGTGCCAGCAGCTTGGCCAGTAAGGGGATCACCTTC.